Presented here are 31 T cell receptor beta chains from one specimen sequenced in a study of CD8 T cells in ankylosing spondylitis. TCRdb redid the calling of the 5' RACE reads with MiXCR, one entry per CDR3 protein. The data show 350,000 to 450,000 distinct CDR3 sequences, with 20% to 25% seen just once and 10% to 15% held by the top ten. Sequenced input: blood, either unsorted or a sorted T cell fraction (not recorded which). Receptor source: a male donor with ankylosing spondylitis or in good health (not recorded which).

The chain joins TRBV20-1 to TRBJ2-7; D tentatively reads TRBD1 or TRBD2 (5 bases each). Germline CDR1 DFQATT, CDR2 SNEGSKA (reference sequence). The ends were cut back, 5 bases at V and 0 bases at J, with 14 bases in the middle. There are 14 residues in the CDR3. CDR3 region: CSAWGPESSYEQYF. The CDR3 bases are TGCAGTGCTTGGGGACCAGAGAGCTCCTACGAGCAGTACTTC.

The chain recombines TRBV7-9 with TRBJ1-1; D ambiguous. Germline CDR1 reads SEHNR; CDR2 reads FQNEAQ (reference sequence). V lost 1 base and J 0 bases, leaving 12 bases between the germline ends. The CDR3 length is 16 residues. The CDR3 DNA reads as TGTGCCAGCAGCTTAGATCAGAAAAACCTGAACACTGAAGCTTTCTTT. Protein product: CASSLDQKNLNTEAFF.

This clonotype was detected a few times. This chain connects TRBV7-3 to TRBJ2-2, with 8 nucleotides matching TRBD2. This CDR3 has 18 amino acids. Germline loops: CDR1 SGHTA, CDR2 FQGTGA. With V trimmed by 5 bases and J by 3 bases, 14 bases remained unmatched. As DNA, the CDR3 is TGTGCCAGCAGCCACTTAAACTCGGGGGGGCCGCACACCGGGGAGCTGTTTTTT. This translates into CASSHLNSGGPHTGELFF.

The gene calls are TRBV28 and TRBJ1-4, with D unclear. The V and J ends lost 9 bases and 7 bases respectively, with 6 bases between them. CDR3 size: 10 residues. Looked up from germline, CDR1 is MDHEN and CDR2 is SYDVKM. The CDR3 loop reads CARDGEKLFF. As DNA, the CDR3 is TGTGCCAGGGATGGTGAAAAACTGTTTTTT. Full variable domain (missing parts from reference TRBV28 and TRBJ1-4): DVKVTQSSRYLVKRTGEKVFLECVQDMDHENMFWYRQDPGLGLRLIYFSYDVKMKEKGDIPEGYSVSREKKERFSLILESASTNQTSMYLCARDGEKLFFGSGTQLSVL.

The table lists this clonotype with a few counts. The CDR3 coding sequence is TGTGCCAGCAGACCCACGGGGGCAGACTCCACCGGGGAGCTGTTTTTT. Translation: CASRPTGADSTGELFF. V usage is TRBV25-1 and J usage is TRBJ2-2, with D perhaps given as TRBD1 or TRBD2 (6 bases each). Germline V gene data show CDR1 as MGHDK and CDR2 as SYGVNS. Trimming shortened V by 6 bases and J by 4 bases, and 18 bases separated the two germline ends. There are 16 residues in the CDR3.

This chain's CDR3 is CASSSATEYNEQFF. CDR3 nucleotide sequence: TGTGCCAGCAGCTCCGCGACAGAGTACAATGAGCAGTTCTTC. J is TRBJ2-1 and V is TRBV5-5, with a possible D match to TRBD1 (5 bases). In germline, CDR1 is SGHKS, CDR2 YYEKEE (reference sequence). This CDR3 is 14 amino acids long. Trimming took 3 bases from V and 4 from J, leaving 11 bases between them.

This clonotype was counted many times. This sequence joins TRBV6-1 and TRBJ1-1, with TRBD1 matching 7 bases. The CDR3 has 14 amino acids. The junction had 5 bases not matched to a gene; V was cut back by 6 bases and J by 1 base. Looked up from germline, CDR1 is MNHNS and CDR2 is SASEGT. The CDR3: CASRRTGSNTEAFF. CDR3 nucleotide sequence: TGTGCCAGCAGGAGGACAGGTTCGAACACTGAAGCTTTCTTT.

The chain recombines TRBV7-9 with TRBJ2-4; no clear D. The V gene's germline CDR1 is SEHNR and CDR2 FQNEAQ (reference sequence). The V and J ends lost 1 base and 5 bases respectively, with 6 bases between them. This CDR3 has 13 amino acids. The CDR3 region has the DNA TGTGCCAGCAGCTTAGACCAAGAAAACATTCAGTACTTC. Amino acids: CASSLDQENIQYF.

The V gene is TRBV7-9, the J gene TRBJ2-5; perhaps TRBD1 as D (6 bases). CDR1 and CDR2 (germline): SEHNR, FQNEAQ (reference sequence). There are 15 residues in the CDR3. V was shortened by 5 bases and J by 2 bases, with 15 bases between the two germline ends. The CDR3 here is CASSPAQGLQETQYF. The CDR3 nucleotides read TGTGCCAGCAGCCCGGCACAGGGATTGCAAGAGACCCAGTACTTC.

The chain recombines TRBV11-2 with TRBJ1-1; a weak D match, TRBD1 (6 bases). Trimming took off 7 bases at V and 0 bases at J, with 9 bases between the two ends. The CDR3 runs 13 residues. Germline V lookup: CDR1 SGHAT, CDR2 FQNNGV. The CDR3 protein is CASIGGLNTEAFF. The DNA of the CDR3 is TGTGCCAGCATCGGGGGGCTGAACACTGAAGCTTTCTTT.

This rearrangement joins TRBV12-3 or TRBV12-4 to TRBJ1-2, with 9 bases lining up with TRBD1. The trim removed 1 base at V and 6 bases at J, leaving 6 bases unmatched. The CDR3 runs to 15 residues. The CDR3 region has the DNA TGTGCCAGCAGTTTAGGGGGACAGGGATGGGATGGCTACACCTTC. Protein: CASSLGGQGWDGYTF.

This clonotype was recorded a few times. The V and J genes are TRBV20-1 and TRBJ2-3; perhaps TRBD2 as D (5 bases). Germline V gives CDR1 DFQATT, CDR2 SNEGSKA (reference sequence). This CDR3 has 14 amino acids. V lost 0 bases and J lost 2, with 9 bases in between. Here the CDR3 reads CSARDLLDTDTQYF. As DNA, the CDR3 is TGCAGTGCTAGAGATTTACTAGACACAGATACGCAGTATTTT.

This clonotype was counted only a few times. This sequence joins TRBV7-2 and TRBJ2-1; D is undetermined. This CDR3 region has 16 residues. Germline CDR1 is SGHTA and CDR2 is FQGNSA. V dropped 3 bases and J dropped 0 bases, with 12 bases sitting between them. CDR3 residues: CASSFPLLDSYNEQFF. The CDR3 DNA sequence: TGTGCCAGCAGCTTTCCGTTACTTGACTCCTACAATGAGCAGTTCTTC.

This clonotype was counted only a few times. The CDR3 DNA reads as TGCGCCAGCAGCCAAGTCGGAACTGGTGGGGCCAACGTCCTGACTTTC. Its protein product is CASSQVGTGGANVLTF. The chain carries TRBV4-1 and TRBJ2-6, with D unclear. V was trimmed by 1 base and J by 3 bases, leaving 10 bases between them. Germline assignment: CDR1 MGHRA and CDR2 YSYEKL. The length of the CDR3 is 16 residues.

In DNA, the CDR3 is TGTGCCAGCAGTCAAACTAGCGGGGTGAATACGCAGTATTTT. It translates to CASSQTSGVNTQYF. The chain employs TRBV12-3 or TRBV12-4 and TRBJ2-3, with 10 nucleotides matching TRBD2. Trimming at V came to 5 bases and at J to 7 bases, leaving 6 bases not matched to a gene. This CDR3 has 14 amino acids.

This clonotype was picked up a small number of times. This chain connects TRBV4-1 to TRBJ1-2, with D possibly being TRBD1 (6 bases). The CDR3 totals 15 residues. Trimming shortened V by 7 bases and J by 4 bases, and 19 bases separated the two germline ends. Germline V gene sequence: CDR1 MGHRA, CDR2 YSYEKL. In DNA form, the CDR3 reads TGCGCCAGCAAGGTTTCCCCCGGGGGGGCCTATGGCTACACCTTC. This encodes CASKVSPGGAYGYTF.

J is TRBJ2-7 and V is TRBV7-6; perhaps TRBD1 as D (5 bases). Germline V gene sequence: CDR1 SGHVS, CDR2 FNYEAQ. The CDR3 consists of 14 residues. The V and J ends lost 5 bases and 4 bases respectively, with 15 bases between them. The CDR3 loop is CASSAGYIPYEQYF. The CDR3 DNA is TGTGCCAGCAGCGCAGGGTACATCCCTTACGAGCAGTACTTC.

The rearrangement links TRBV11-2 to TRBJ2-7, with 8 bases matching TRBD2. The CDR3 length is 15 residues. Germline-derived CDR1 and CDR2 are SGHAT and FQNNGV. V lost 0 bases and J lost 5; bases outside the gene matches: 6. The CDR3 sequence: CASSLDPVLADEQYF. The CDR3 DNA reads TGTGCCAGCAGCTTAGACCCCGTACTAGCGGACGAGCAGTACTTC.

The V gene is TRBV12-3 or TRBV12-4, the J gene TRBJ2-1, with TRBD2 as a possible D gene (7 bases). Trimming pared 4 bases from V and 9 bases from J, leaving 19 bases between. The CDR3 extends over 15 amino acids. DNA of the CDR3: TGTGCCAGCAGTTCCCTAGGTAGGGGGGAGGGTGAGCAGTTCTTC. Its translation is CASSSLGRGEGEQFF.

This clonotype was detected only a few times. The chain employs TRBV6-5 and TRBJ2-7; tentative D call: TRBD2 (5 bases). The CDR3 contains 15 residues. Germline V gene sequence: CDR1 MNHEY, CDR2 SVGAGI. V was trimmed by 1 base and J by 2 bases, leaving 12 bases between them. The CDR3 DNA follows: TGTGCCAGCAGTTACTTAGGACTGCCGCCCTACGAGCAGTACTTC. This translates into CASSYLGLPPYEQYF.

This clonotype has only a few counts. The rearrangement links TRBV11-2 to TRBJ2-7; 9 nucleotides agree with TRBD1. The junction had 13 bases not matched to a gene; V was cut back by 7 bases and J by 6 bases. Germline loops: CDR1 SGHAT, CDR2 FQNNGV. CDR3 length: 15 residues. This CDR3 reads CASTLMVQGAFEQYF. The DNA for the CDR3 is TGTGCCAGCACCCTAATGGTACAGGGGGCTTTCGAGCAGTACTTC.

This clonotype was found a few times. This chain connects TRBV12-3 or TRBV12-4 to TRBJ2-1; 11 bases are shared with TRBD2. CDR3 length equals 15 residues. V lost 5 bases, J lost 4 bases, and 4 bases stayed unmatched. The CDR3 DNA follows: TGTGCCAGCAGTCCGGGACTAGCGGCTTACAATGAGCAGTTCTTC. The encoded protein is CASSPGLAAYNEQFF.

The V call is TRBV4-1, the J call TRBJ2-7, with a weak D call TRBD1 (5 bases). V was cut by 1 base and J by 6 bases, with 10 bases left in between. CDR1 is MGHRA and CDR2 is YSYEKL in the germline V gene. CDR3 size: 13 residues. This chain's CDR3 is CASSQVGETEQYF. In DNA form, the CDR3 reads TGCGCCAGCAGCCAAGTAGGGGAAACCGAGCAGTACTTC.

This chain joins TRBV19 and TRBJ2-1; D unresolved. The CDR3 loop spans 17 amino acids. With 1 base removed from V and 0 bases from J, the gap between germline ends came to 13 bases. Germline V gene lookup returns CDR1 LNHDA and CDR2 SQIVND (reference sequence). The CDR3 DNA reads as TGTGCCAGTAGTATAGTTTCGGGCAGGAGCTCCTACAATGAGCAGTTCTTC. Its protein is CASSIVSGRSSYNEQFF.

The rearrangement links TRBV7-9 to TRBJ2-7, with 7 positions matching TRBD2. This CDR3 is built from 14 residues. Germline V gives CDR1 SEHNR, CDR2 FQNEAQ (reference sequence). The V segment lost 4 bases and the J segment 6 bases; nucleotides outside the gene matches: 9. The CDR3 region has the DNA TGTGCCAGCAGCTCGCTTCTAGGGAGGGGCGAGCAGTACTTC. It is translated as CASSSLLGRGEQYF.

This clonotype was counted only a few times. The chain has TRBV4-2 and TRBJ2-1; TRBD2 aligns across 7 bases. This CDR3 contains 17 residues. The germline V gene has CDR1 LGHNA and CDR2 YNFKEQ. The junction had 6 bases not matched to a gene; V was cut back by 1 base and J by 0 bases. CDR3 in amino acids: CASSQGGRGSSYNEQFF. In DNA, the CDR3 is TGTGCCAGCAGCCAAGGTGGGCGGGGGAGCTCCTACAATGAGCAGTTCTTC.

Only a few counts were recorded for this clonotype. CDR3 protein: CSVGQPYQETQYF. In DNA, the CDR3 is TGCAGCGTTGGACAGCCCTACCAAGAGACCCAGTACTTC. This chain uses TRBV29-1 with TRBJ2-5, with D maybe TRBD1 (5 bases). The CDR3 consists of 13 residues. Trimming took off 4 bases at V and 0 bases at J, with 9 bases between the two ends. Looked up from germline, CDR1 is SQVTM and CDR2 is ANQGSEA.

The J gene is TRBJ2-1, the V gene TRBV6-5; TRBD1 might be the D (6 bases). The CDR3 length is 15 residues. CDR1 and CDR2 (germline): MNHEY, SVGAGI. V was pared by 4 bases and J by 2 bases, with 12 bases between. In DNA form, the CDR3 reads TGTGCCAGCAGTTCGGGACAAAGCGCCTACAATGAGCAGTTCTTC. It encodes CASSSGQSAYNEQFF.

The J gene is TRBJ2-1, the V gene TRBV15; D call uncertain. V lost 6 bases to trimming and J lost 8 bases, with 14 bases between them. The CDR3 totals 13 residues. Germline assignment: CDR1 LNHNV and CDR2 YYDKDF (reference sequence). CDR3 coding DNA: TGTGCCACCAGGTGGGTGGGGATCGATGAGCAGTTCTTC. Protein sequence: CATRWVGIDEQFF.

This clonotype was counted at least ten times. The CDR3 protein is CASSFGQGNEQFF. As DNA, the CDR3 is TGTGCCAGCAGCTTCGGACAGGGGAATGAGCAGTTCTTC. This chain links TRBV12-3 or TRBV12-4 with TRBJ2-1; 9 nucleotides agree with TRBD1. V lost 6 bases, J lost 7 bases, and 4 bases stayed unmatched. This CDR3 has 13 residues.

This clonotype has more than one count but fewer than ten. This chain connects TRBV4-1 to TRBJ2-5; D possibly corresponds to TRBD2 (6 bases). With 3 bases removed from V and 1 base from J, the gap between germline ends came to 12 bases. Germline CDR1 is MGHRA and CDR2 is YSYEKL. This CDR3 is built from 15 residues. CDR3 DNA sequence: TGCGCCAGCAGCCAGCGGAGGGCAGTCCAAGAGACCCAGTACTTC. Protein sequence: CASSQRRAVQETQYF.